A single sample gave rise to the 24 T cell receptor beta chains below, sequenced in a study of blood T cell repertoires in COVID-19. The data were produced by immunoSEQ multiplex PCR, yet TCRdb's version contains in-frame clones alone and is incomplete. This table holds 200,000 to 250,000 clones, about 83% found once. The specimen was peripheral blood. The receptors derive from a woman aged 25 to 39 with COVID-19, enrolled during active disease.

The chain has TRBV5-1 and TRBJ1-2; 9 bases align to TRBD1. The CDR3 loop spans 16 amino acids. Germline-derived CDR1 and CDR2 are SGHRS and YFSETQ. Trimming cost V 0 bases and J 7 bases; bases outside gene matches: 10. CDR3 protein: CASSLDAAGQGPGYTF. The CDR3 nucleotides read TGCGCCAGCAGCTTGGACGCGGCAGGACAGGGGCCTGGCTACACCTTC.

The rearrangement uses TRBV2 and TRBJ2-7, with 7 bases matching TRBD1. With V trimmed by 6 bases and J by 3 bases, 5 bases remained unmatched. Germline loops: CDR1 SNHLY, CDR2 FYNNEI. The CDR3 has 13 residues. CDR3 sequence: CASRGTELYEQYF. CDR3 in DNA: TGTGCCAGCAGAGGGACAGAGCTCTACGAGCAGTACTTC. Looking up the rest from reference TRBV2 and TRBJ2-7 gives the full variable domain: EPEVTQTPSHQVTQMGQEVILRCVPISNHLYFYWYRQILGQKVEFLVSFYNNEISEKSEIFDDQFSVERPDGSNFTLKIRSTKLEDSAMYFCASRGTELYEQYFGPGTRLTVT.

In this sample, this clone turned up once. V is TRBV13 and J is TRBJ2-7; 9 bases align to TRBD1. With 4 bases clipped from V and 5 bases from J, the junction kept 12 bases outside the gene matches. CDR3 length equals 16 residues. Germline V gene data show CDR1 as PRHDT and CDR2 as FYEKMQ (reference sequence). Here the CDR3 DNA reads TGTGCCAGCAGCTCCCGAGGGACAGGGACTCGAAACGAGCAGTACTTC. This encodes CASSSRGTGTRNEQYF.

V is TRBV19 and J is TRBJ2-2; 10 nucleotides line up with TRBD2. V trimming: 9 bases; J trimming: 4 bases; junction bases outside the gene matches: 11. There are 16 residues in the CDR3. Germline V CDR1 and CDR2: LNHDA, SQIVND (reference sequence). CDR3 DNA sequence: TGTGCCAGCAAAACCGACGCTAGCGGGGGCACCGGGGAGCTGTTTTTT. This codes for CASKTDASGGTGELFF.

V and J are TRBV2 and TRBJ1-5; D uncertain. The germline V gene encodes CDR1 SNHLY and CDR2 FYNNEI. V was cut by 5 bases and J by 7 bases, with 21 bases left in between. This CDR3 has 16 residues. The CDR3 reads CASSPRRAGGQQPQHF. The CDR3 DNA reads as TGTGCCAGCAGTCCCCGGCGAGCAGGAGGTCAACAGCCCCAGCATTTT.

The chain carries TRBV28 and TRBJ2-1; TRBD2 agrees at 14 bases. This CDR3 comprises 15 residues. Looked up from germline, CDR1 is MDHEN and CDR2 is SYDVKM. With V trimmed by 3 bases and J by 7 bases, 2 bases remained unmatched. CDR3 protein: CASSFWTSGGNEQFF. Written as DNA, the CDR3 is TGTGCCAGCAGTTTTTGGACTAGCGGGGGGAATGAGCAGTTCTTC.

The chain employs TRBV3-1 (or the pseudogene TRBV3-2) and TRBJ1-4; no clear D gene. Germline V gene lookup returns CDR1 LGHDT and CDR2 YNNKEL (reference sequence). CDR3 size: 12 residues. Trimming removed 2 bases from V and 7 bases from J, with 5 bases in between. CDR3 sequence: CASSQRGEKLFF. In DNA form, the CDR3 reads TGTGCCAGCAGCCAACGAGGTGAAAAACTGTTTTTT.

This rearrangement joins TRBV19 to TRBJ2-5; D is possibly TRBD1 (5 bases). The CDR3 contains 13 residues. Trimming removed 3 bases from V and 1 base from J, with 6 bases in between. Germline V gives CDR1 LNHDA, CDR2 SQIVND (reference sequence). The chain's CDR3 is CASSIQGQETQYF. CDR3 bases: TGTGCCAGTAGTATCCAGGGCCAAGAGACCCAGTACTTC.

V gene TRBV3-1 (or the pseudogene TRBV3-2) combines with J gene TRBJ2-5; 14 nucleotides line up with TRBD2. The ends lost 6 bases at V and 5 bases at J; junction bases unmatched: 8. CDR1 is LGHDT and CDR2 is YNNKEL in the germline V gene (reference sequence). The CDR3 is 16 residues long. The CDR3 DNA sequence: TGTGCCAGCAGTCCTGGGACTAGCGGGAGAGGGGAGACCCAGTACTTC. Translated, it gives CASSPGTSGRGETQYF.

This chain uses TRBV7-3 with TRBJ2-7; 10 bases are shared with TRBD1. The CDR3 sequence is 13 residues long. The V and J ends lost 5 bases and 7 bases, in that order; junction bases with no gene match: 5. CDR1 and CDR2 from the germline V gene are SGHTA and FQGTGA. CDR3 residues: CASSQTGGWEQYF. The CDR3 DNA reads as TGTGCCAGCAGCCAGACAGGGGGCTGGGAGCAGTACTTC.

The rearrangement links TRBV10-3 to TRBJ2-3, with TRBD2 matching over 8 bases. CDR1 is ENHRY, CDR2 SYGVKD, per germline. J lost 4 bases, V lost 3 bases, and 21 bases had no gene match. CDR3 size: 20 residues. CDR3 sequence: CAISEKSGGSSWGPPDTQYF. For the CDR3, the DNA is TGTGCCATCAGTGAAAAGAGCGGGGGATCTTCCTGGGGGCCCCCAGATACGCAGTATTTT.

The chain joins TRBV5-4 to TRBJ2-5; TRBD1 might be the D (7 bases). V dropped 4 bases and J dropped 2 bases, with 18 bases sitting between them. Germline V gene lookup returns CDR1 SGHNT and CDR2 YYREEE (reference sequence). The CDR3 length is 16 residues. The CDR3 region is CASSLSGRGRQETQYF. The DNA of the CDR3 is TGTGCCAGCAGCCTATCTGGCAGGGGGAGGCAAGAGACCCAGTACTTC.

V gene TRBV11-1 combines with J gene TRBJ2-7; 7 bases line up with TRBD1. Germline-derived CDR1 and CDR2 are SGHAT and FQDESV (reference sequence). This CDR3 has 14 residues. The J segment lost 2 bases and the V segment lost 5 bases, leaving 6 bases of the junction unmatched. The CDR3 reads CASSRDSEAYEQYF. In nucleotides, the CDR3 is TGTGCCAGCAGCAGGGACAGCGAGGCCTACGAGCAGTACTTC.

The chain joins TRBV6-5 to TRBJ1-2, with TRBD1 matching 7 bases. This CDR3 spans 14 amino acids. Germline assignment: CDR1 MNHEY and CDR2 SVGAGI. J was trimmed by 8 bases and V by 5 bases; bases with no gene match: 11. The CDR3 loop is CASSIQSTGQGYTF. Written as DNA, the CDR3 is TGTGCCAGCAGTATCCAATCGACAGGGCAGGGCTACACCTTC.

V usage is TRBV18 and J usage is TRBJ1-4; possible D gene TRBD1, 6 bases. The V gene's germline CDR1 is KGHSH and CDR2 LQKENI. Trimming removed 4 bases from V and 2 bases from J, with 14 bases in between. There are 16 residues in the CDR3. CDR3 in DNA: TGTGCCAGCTCACAGGGACATCCGAACACTAATGAAAAACTGTTTTTT. It translates to CASSQGHPNTNEKLFF.

V usage is TRBV7-9 and J usage is TRBJ2-3, with 8 bases matching TRBD2. The CDR3 runs 17 residues. CDR1 is SEHNR, CDR2 FQNEAQ, per germline (reference sequence). Germline trimming cut 2 bases from V and 2 bases from J; bases unmatched to any gene: 9. The CDR3 nucleotides are TGTGCCAGCAGCTTACGGGGGGGCCGTACGAACACAGATACGCAGTATTTT. Encoded protein: CASSLRGGRTNTDTQYF.

This rearrangement joins TRBV11-3 to TRBJ2-1; D gene uncertain. This CDR3 region has 13 residues. Germline V CDR1 and CDR2: SGHNT, YENEEA. Between the trimmed V and J ends, which lost 0 bases and 7 bases, there was a span of 7 bases. CDR3 region: CASSLESRNEQFF. Here the CDR3 DNA reads TGTGCCAGCAGCTTAGAGAGTAGAAATGAGCAGTTCTTC. Full variable domain (remainder filled in from reference TRBV11-3 and TRBJ2-1): EAGVVQSPRYKIIEKKQPVAFWCNPISGHNTLYWYLQNLGQGPELLIRYENEEAVDDSQLPKDRFSAERLKGVDSTLKIQPAELGDSAVYLCASSLESRNEQFFGPGTRLTVL.

This sequence joins TRBV24-1 and TRBJ2-3; 10 bases agree with TRBD2. This CDR3 spans 14 amino acids. Germline CDR1 is KGHDR and CDR2 is SFDVKD. The V segment lost 6 bases and the J segment 4 bases; nucleotides outside the gene matches: 3. CDR3 sequence reads: CATSLAGDPDTQYF. The CDR3 DNA is TGTGCCACCAGTCTAGCGGGAGACCCAGATACGCAGTATTTT.

The rearrangement uses TRBV7-2 and TRBJ2-1; 8 positions agree with TRBD2. Germline CDR1 SGHTA, CDR2 FQGNSA. V lost 5 bases to trimming and J lost 4 bases; unmatched junction nucleotides: 4. The CDR3 sequence is 14 residues long. The CDR3 spells CASSRSGAYNEQFF. The CDR3, as DNA: TGTGCCAGCAGCCGTAGCGGGGCTTACAATGAGCAGTTCTTC.

DNA of the CDR3: TGTGCCAGCAGCCCGACTAGCGGGACAGCGGGGGTAGATACGCAGTATTTT. It translates to CASSPTSGTAGVDTQYF. The genes are TRBV21-1 and TRBJ2-3; TRBD2 reflects the table's D call only, with no check against the DNA. TRBV21-1 is flagged as a pseudogene. This CDR3 contains 17 residues.

Only a few counts were recorded for this clone. This chain links TRBV6-6 with TRBJ1-2; 10 bases match TRBD1. The CDR3 covers 15 residues. J lost 6 bases, V lost 4 bases, and 8 bases had no gene match. Germline-derived CDR1 and CDR2 are MNHNY and SVGAGI (reference sequence). CDR3 region: CASSFPRTGGHGYTF. The CDR3 nucleotides are TGTGCCAGCAGTTTCCCCCGGACAGGGGGGCATGGCTACACCTTC.

Notes on this clone: The sample contains more than one DNA sequence encoding this CDR3. The J gene is TRBJ1-1, the V gene TRBV29-1; TRBD1 aligns across 7 bases. This CDR3 has 12 residues. Germline V gene sequence: CDR1 SQVTM, CDR2 ANQGSEA. V lost 4 bases, J lost 1 base, and 0 bases stayed unmatched. The CDR3 DNA follows: TGCAGCGTTGGGACAGGGAACACTGAAGCTTTCTTT. Translated, it gives CSVGTGNTEAFF.

The chain employs TRBV6-2 or TRBV6-3 and TRBJ2-7; 7 bases map to TRBD2. With V trimmed by 5 bases and J by 6 bases, 10 bases remained unmatched. Germline V CDR1 and CDR2: MNHEY, SVGEGT. The CDR3 loop spans 14 amino acids. The CDR3 sequence: CASSPRLAGREQYF. The CDR3 bases are TGTGCCAGCAGTCCCCGACTAGCCGGCCGCGAGCAGTACTTC.

The chain employs TRBV15 and TRBJ1-1, with D perhaps TRBD1 (5 bases). Trimming removed 0 bases from V and 5 bases from J, with 13 bases in between. Germline V gene sequence: CDR1 LNHNV, CDR2 YYDKDF (reference sequence). The CDR3 spans 15 residues. The CDR3, as DNA: TGTGCCACCAGCAGAGATTGGGGGAGGATGACTGAAGCTTTCTTT. It encodes CATSRDWGRMTEAFF.